The rows below give T cell receptor beta chains drawn from one sample of a study of blood T cell repertoires in COVID-19. This table comes from immunoSEQ multiplex PCR, and its TCRdb copy is limited to in-frame clones, with some not included. Among about 150,000 clones listed, 84% were seen once. Sequencing input: PBMCs or T cells enriched from blood (not recorded which). The receptors here all came from a woman aged 50 to 60 with acute COVID-19. CDR3s include the opening cysteine and the closing phenylalanine or tryptophan. D genes are given only for firm matches. Clone size is stated in some rows and not others, as once, few, many or a class when expanded.

TRBD1 | few | TRBJ1-5 | TRBV18 | CASSPAAGQINQPQHF | TGTGCCAGCTCACCAGCGGCGGGACAGATAAATCAGCCCCAGCATTTT
. | . | TRBJ1-2 | TRBV28 | CASSLTTGPYGYTF | TGTGCCAGCAGTCTTACCACAGGACCCTATGGCTACACCTTC
. | . | TRBJ2-2 | TRBV6-2/TRBV6-3 | CASSYRVSVNTGELFF | TGTGCCAGCAGTTACCGGGTTAGCGTGAACACCGGGGAGCTGTTTTTT
. | . | TRBJ1-1 | TRBV5-8 | CASSLDLDMNTEAFF | TGTGCCAGCAGCTTGGATTTGGACATGAACACTGAAGCTTTCTTT
TRBD2 | once | TRBJ2-1 | TRBV10-3 | CAIRNGLAGPEQFF | TGTGCCATCAGGAACGGTCTAGCGGGGCCCGAGCAGTTCTTC
TRBD2 | few | TRBJ2-7 | TRBV11-2 | CASSATSGARYF | TGTGCCAGCAGCGCAACTAGCGGGGCCAGGTACTTC
TRBD1 | . | TRBJ1-5 | TRBV2 | CASSGTGGNQPQHF | TGTGCCAGCAGTGGAACAGGGGGCAATCAGCCCCAGCATTTT
. | . | TRBJ1-2 | TRBV30 | CAWSVGGIYGYTF | TGTGCCTGGAGTGTAGGAGGGATCTATGGCTACACCTTC
TRBD1 | once | TRBJ1-1 | TRBV27 | CASRVGDREYTEAFF | TGTGCCAGCCGGGTGGGGGACAGGGAATACACTGAAGCTTTCTTT
. | many | TRBJ2-7 | TRBV9 | CASSAEPGDPYEQYF | TGTGCCAGCAGCGCGGAACCAGGGGATCCCTACGAGCAGTACTTC
TRBD1 | . | TRBJ1-2 | TRBV5-4 | CASSERTGANYGYTF | TGTGCCAGCAGCGAACGGACAGGGGCGAACTATGGCTACACCTTC
TRBD1 | . | TRBJ2-5 | TRBV19 | CASRGGREETQYF | TGTGCCAGTAGAGGGGGCCGGGAAGAGACCCAGTACTTC
TRBD1 | . | TRBJ2-2 | TRBV12-5 | CASGLVLGLGQGGGELFF | TGTGCTAGTGGTTTGGTATTGGGCCTTGGACAGGGTGGCGGGGAGCTGTTTTTT
TRBD2 | . | TRBJ2-5 | TRBV10-2 | CASSQDWTREGQTQYF | TGCGCCAGCAGTCAGGACTGGACTAGAGAGGGGCAGACCCAGTACTTC
TRBD2 | . | TRBJ2-1 | TRBV9 | CASSVGGGLAGVGSNEQFF | TGTGCCAGCAGCGTAGGTGGGGGACTAGCGGGAGTCGGGAGCAATGAGCAGTTCTTC
. | . | TRBJ1-4 | TRBV27 | CASSGATNEKLFF | TGTGCCAGCAGTGGGGCGACTAATGAAAAACTGTTTTTT
. | . | TRBJ2-7 | TRBV11-2 | CASSFELYEQYF | TGTGCCAGCAGCTTCGAACTCTACGAGCAGTACTTC
TRBD2 | . | TRBJ2-1 | TRBV2 | CASIRTGTSGYNEQFF | TGTGCCAGCATTAGAACCGGGACTAGCGGGTACAATGAGCAGTTCTTC
. | . | TRBJ1-5 | TRBV2 | CASISDAGQPQHF | TGTGCCAGCATCTCGGACGCGGGACAGCCCCAGCATTTT
TRBD2 | . | TRBJ2-3 | TRBV5-4 | CASSSQGLAGGFTDTQYF | TGTGCCAGCAGCTCCCAGGGTTTAGCGGGAGGGTTCACAGATACGCAGTATTTT
. | . | TRBJ1-6 | TRBV4-1 | CASSQDLPRINSPLHF | TGCGCCAGCAGCCAAGATCTGCCTAGGATCAATTCACCCCTCCACTTT
TRBD1 | . | TRBJ1-1 | TRBV27 | CASRPQGGNTEAFF | TGTGCCAGCAGACCCCAGGGGGGGAACACTGAAGCTTTCTTT
. | . | TRBJ1-4 | TRBV4-1 | CASSQDWARNEKLFF | TGCGCCAGCAGCCAAGATTGGGCCAGAAATGAAAAACTGTTTTTT
. | . | TRBJ1-3 | TRBV19 | CASRETGRGMNTIYF | TGTGCCAGTAGAGAGACTGGTCGGGGGATGAACACCATATATTTT
. | . | TRBJ1-2 | TRBV6-5 | CASSTGSRGYTF | TGTGCCAGCAGTACGGGTTCACGAGGCTACACCTTC
. | . | TRBJ2-3 | TRBV7-9 | CASSLPRGNTDTQYF | TGTGCCAGCAGCTTGCCCAGGGGAAACACAGATACGCAGTATTTT
. | . | TRBJ2-1 | TRBV30 | CAWSGLVNEQFF | TGTGCCTGGAGTGGGCTAGTCAATGAGCAGTTCTTC
. | . | TRBJ2-1 | TRBV12-3/TRBV12-4 | CASSLGRGNEQFF | TGTGCCAGCAGTTTGGGCAGGGGCAATGAGCAGTTCTTC
. | . | TRBJ1-5 | TRBV3-1/TRBV3-2 | CASSQANDGPQHF | TGTGCCAGCAGCCAGGCCAACGATGGGCCCCAGCATTTT